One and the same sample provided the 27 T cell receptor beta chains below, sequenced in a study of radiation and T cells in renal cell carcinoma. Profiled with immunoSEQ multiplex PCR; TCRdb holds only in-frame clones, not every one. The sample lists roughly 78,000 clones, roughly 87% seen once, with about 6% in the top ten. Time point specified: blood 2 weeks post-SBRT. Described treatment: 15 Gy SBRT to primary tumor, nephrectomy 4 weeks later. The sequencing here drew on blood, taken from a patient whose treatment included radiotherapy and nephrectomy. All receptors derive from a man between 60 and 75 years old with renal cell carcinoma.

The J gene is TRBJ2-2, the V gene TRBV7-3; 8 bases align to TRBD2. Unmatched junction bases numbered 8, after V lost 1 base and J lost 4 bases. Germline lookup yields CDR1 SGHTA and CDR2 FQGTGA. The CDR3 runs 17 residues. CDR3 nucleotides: TGTGCCAGCAGCTTAAACCGTGCGGGAGGAGGCACCGGGGAGCTGTTTTTT. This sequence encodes CASSLNRAGGGTGELFF.

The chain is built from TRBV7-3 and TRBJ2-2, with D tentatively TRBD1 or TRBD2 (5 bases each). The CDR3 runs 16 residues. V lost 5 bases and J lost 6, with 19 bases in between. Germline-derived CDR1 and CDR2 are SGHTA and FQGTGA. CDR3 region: CASSPQGGLSSGELFF. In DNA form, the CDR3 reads TGTGCCAGCAGCCCCCAGGGCGGGCTGTCCTCCGGGGAGCTGTTTTTT.

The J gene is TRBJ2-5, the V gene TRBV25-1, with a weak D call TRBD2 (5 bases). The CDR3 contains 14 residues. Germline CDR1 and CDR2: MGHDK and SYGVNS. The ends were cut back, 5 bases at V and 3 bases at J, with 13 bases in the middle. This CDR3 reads CASSPIASEETQYF. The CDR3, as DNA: TGTGCCAGCAGTCCAATAGCGTCAGAAGAGACCCAGTACTTC.

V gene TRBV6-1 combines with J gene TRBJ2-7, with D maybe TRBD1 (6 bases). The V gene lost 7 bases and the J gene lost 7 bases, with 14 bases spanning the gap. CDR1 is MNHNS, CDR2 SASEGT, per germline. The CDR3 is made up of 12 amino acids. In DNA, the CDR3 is TGTGCCAGCAATCAGGGGAACAGAGAGCAGTACTTC. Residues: CASNQGNREQYF.

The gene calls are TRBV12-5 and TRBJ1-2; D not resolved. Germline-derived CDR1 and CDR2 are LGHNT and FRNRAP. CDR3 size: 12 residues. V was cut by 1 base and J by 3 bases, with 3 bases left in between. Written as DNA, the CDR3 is TGTGCTAGTGGTTTGGGTTACTATGGCTACACCTTC. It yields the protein CASGLGYYGYTF.

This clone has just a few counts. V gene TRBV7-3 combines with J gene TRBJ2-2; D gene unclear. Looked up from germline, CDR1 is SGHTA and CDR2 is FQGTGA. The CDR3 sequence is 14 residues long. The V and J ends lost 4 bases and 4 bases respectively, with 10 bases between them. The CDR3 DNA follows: TGTGCCAGCAGCTCCCTAGTGTCCACCGGGGAGCTGTTTTTT. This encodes CASSSLVSTGELFF.

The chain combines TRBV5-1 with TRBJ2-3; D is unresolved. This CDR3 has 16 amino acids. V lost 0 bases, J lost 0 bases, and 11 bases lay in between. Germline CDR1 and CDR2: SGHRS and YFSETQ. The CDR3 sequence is CASSLALSRSTDTQYF. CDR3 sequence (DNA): TGCGCCAGCAGCTTGGCCCTTAGTAGAAGCACAGATACGCAGTATTTT.

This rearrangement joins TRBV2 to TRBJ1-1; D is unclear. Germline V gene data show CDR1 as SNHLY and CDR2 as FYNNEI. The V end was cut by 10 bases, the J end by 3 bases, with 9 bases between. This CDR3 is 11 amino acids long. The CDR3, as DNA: TGTGCCATCGATGGAGACACTGAAGCTTTCTTT. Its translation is CAIDGDTEAFF.

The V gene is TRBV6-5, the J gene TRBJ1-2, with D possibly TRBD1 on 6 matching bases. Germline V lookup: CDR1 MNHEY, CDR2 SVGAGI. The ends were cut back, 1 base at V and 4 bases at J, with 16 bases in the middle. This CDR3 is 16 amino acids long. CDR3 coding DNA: TGTGCCAGCAGTTACTGGCCAGGGGCTACCCTCTATGGCTACACCTTC. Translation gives CASSYWPGATLYGYTF.

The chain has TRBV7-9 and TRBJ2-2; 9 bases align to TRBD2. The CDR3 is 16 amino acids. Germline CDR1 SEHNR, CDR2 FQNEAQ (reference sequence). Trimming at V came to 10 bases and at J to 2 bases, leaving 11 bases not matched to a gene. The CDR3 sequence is CATERASGVNTGELFF. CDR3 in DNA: TGTGCCACCGAGCGGGCTAGCGGGGTAAACACCGGGGAGCTGTTTTTT. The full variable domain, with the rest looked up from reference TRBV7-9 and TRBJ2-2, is DTGVSQNPRHKITKRGQNVTFRCDPISEHNRLYWYRQTLGQGPEFLTYFQNEAQLEKSRLLSDRFSAERPKGSFSTLEIQRTEQGDSAMYLCATERASGVNTGELFFGEGSRLTVL.

The CDR3 is CASNSAAGFGSYEQYF. The CDR3 DNA follows: TGTGCCAGCAACTCGGCGGCGGGATTCGGGTCCTACGAGCAGTACTTC. The V call is TRBV5-5, the J call TRBJ2-7, with D perhaps TRBD2 (6 bases). The CDR3 contains 16 residues. The V end was cut by 6 bases, the J end by 1 base, with 20 bases between. Germline CDR1 reads SGHKS; CDR2 reads YYEKEE (reference sequence).

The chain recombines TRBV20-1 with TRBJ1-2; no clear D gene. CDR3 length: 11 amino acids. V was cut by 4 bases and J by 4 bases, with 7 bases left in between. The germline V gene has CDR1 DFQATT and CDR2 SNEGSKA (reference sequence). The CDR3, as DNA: TGCAGTGCTACAGGCTCCTATGGCTACACCTTC. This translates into CSATGSYGYTF.

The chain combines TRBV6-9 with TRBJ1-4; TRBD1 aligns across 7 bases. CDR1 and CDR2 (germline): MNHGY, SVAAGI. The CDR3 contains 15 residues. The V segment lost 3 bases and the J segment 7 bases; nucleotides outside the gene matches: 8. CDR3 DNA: TGTGCCAGCAGTTACTCCCTGACAGGGACTGAAAAACTGTTTTTT. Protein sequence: CASSYSLTGTEKLFF.

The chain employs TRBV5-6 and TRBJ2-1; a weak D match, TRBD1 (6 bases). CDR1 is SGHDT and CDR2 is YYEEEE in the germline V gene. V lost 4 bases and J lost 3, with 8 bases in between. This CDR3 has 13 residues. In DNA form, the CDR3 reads TGTGCCAGCAGCGAGACAGGCTACAATGAGCAGTTCTTC. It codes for CASSETGYNEQFF.

CDR3 residues: CASSLETGTEAFF. The CDR3 coding sequence is TGTGCCAGCAGCTTGGAGACAGGGACTGAAGCTTTCTTT. The J gene is TRBJ1-1, the V gene TRBV5-6, with 7 bases that match TRBD1. The CDR3 runs to 13 residues. V was clipped by 0 bases and J by 5 bases; unmatched bases: 1. The germline V gene has CDR1 SGHDT and CDR2 YYEEEE.

The CDR3 protein is CASSFRPEYEQYF. The CDR3 DNA reads TGCGCCAGCAGCTTTAGACCGGAGTACGAGCAGTACTTC. The chain uses TRBV5-1 and TRBJ2-7; D not resolved. The germline CDR1 and CDR2 sequences are SGHRS and YFSETQ. The length of the CDR3 is 13 residues. V dropped 2 bases and J dropped 4 bases, with 10 bases sitting between them.

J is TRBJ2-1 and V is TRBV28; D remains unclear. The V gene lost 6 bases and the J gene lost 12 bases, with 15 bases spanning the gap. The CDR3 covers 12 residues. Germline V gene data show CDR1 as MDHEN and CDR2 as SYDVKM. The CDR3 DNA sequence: TGTGCCAGCAGCCCCAATGGGCGGACGCAGTTCTTC. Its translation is CASSPNGRTQFF.

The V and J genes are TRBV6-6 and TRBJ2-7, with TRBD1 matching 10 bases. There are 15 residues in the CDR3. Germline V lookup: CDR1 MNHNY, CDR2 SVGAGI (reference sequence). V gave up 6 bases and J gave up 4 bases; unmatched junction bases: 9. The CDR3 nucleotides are TGTGCCAGCAGACTCCCGGGACAGGGGCGGTACGAGCAGTACTTC. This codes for CASRLPGQGRYEQYF.

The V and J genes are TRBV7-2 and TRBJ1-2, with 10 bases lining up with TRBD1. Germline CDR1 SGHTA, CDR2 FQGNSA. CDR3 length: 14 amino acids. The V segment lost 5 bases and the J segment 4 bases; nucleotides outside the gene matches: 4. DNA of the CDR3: TGTGCCAGCAGCCTGACAGGGGGCCCCTATGGCTACACCTTC. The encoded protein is CASSLTGGPYGYTF.

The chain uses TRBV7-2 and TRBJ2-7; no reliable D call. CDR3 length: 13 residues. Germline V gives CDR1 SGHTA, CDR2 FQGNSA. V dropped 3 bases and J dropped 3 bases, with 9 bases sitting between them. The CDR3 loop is CASSFRTGYEQYF. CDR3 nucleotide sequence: TGTGCCAGCAGCTTTAGGACGGGCTACGAGCAGTACTTC.

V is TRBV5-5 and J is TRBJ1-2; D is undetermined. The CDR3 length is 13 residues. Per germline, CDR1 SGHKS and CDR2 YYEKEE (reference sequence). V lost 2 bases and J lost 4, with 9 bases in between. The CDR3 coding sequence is TGTGCCAGCAGCTTAGGCCCTCTCTATGGCTACACCTTC. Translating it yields CASSLGPLYGYTF.

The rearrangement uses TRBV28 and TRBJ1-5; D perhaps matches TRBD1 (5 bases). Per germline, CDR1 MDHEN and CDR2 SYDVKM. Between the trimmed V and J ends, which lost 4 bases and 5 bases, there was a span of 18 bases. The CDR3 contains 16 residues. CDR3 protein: CASSSPEGNGHQPQHF. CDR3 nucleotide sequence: TGTGCCAGCAGTTCTCCGGAGGGGAACGGGCATCAGCCCCAGCATTTT.

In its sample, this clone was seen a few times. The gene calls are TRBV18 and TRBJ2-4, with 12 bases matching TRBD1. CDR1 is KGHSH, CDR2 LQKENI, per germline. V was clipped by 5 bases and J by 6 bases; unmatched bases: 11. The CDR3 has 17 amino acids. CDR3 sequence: CASSGPGTGGTRNIQYF. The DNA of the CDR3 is TGTGCCAGCTCAGGCCCCGGGACAGGGGGCACGAGAAACATTCAGTACTTC.

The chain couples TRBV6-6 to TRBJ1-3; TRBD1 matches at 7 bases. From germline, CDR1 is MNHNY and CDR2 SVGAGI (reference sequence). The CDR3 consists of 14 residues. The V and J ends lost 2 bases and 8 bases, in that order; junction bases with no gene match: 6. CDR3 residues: CASSYQNQGDTIYF. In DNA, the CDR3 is TGTGCCAGCAGTTACCAAAACCAGGGGGACACCATATATTTT.

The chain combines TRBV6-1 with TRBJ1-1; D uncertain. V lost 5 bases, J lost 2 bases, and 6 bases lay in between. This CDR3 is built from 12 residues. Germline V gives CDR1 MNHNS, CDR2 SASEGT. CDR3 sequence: CASSSDNTEAFF. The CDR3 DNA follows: TGTGCCAGCAGTTCTGACAACACTGAAGCTTTCTTT.

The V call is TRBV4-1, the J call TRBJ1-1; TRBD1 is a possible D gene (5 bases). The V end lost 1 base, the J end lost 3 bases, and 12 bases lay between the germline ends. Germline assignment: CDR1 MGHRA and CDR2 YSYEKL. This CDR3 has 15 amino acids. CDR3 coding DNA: TGCGCCAGCAGCCAAGGAACCCAGGGCGACACTGAAGCTTTCTTT. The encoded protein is CASSQGTQGDTEAFF.

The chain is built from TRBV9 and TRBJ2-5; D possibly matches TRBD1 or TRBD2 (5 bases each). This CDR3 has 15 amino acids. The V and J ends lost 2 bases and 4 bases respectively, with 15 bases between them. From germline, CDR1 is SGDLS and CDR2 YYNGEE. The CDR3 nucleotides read TGTGCCAGCAGCGTGAGGGGTGGCGGCCCAGAGACCCAGTACTTC. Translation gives CASSVRGGGPETQYF.